Reported below is one TCR beta chain. The antigen remains undetermined. This sample was taken from a study of OX40 agonist ivuxolimab in advanced cancers. General observations from the study: Partial responders dosed at 0.1-3.0 mg/kg displayed clonal expansion ranking among the lowest.

Clones were sequenced by immunoSEQ multiplex PCR, and TCRdb holds only the in-frame ones, with some missing. The profile shows approximately 60,000 clones, 70% to 85% of them singletons. This CDR3 contains 14 residues. Trimming shortened V by 1 base and J by 6 bases, and 10 bases separated the two germline ends. Germline V gene lookup returns CDR1 SGHTA and CDR2 FQGNSA. This specimen consisted of CD4+ or CD8+ T cells sorted from blood, obtained in a trial of the OX40 agonist ivuxolimab. The chain couples TRBV7-2 to TRBJ2-1; D may be TRBD2 (6 bases). The clonotype was recovered from an adult with an advanced solid tumor such as melanoma, head and neck, liver or kidney cancer. As DNA, the CDR3 is TGTGCCAGCAGCTTAGGCGTAGCGGCCAATGAGCAGTTCTTC. This translates into CASSLGVAANEQFF.